This passage covers 10 T cell receptor beta chains from one sample sequenced in a study of control samples from healthy donors and cancer patients. Data came from immunoSEQ multiplex PCR; TCRdb stores just in-frame clones and leaves some out. The sample holds some 160,000 clones, 90% to 95% seen once. Sequenced sample: blood. The receptors come from a middle-aged woman in good health.

The J gene is TRBJ1-2, the V gene TRBV6-5; D is undetermined. CDR1 and CDR2 from the germline V gene are MNHEY and SVGAGI. The V and J ends lost 7 bases and 4 bases respectively, with 10 bases between them. The CDR3 is 12 residues long. CDR3 sequence (DNA): TGTGCCAGCAAGGAGTCTATCTATGGCTACACCTTC. Its protein is CASKESIYGYTF.

The chain carries TRBV19 and TRBJ2-1; TRBD1 matches at 10 bases. J gave up 3 bases and V 7 bases, and 6 bases lay outside the gene matches. The CDR3 consists of 15 residues. From germline, CDR1 is LNHDA and CDR2 SQIVND (reference sequence). CDR3 in amino acids: CASTLTGGFYNEQFF. The DNA for the CDR3 is TGTGCCAGTACCCTGACAGGGGGCTTCTACAATGAGCAGTTCTTC.

The J gene is TRBJ1-6, the V gene TRBV4-1, with D perhaps TRBD1 (6 bases). The V gene lost 3 bases and the J gene lost 14 bases, with 17 bases spanning the gap. The CDR3 is made up of 14 amino acids. Germline V CDR1 and CDR2: MGHRA, YSYEKL. CDR3 amino acids: CASSQEQGPYTLHF. The CDR3 DNA reads as TGCGCCAGCAGCCAGGAGCAGGGGCCTTACACCCTCCACTTT.

The CDR3 DNA sequence: TGTGCCAGCAGAGACGAGGGAGCGATGAACACTGAAGCTTTCTTT. The encoded protein is CASRDEGAMNTEAFF. The chain has TRBV6-5 and TRBJ1-1; no clear D gene. Trimming removed 6 bases from V and 0 bases from J, with 14 bases in between. The CDR3 runs 15 residues. Germline values: CDR1 MNHEY, CDR2 SVGAGI.

The rearrangement links TRBV20-1 to TRBJ2-1; D is unclear. The V end was cut by 3 bases, the J end by 8 bases, with 11 bases between. Germline CDR1 and CDR2: DFQATT and SNEGSKA (reference sequence). The CDR3 loop spans 12 amino acids. DNA of the CDR3: TGCAGTGCTAGTAGCAGGAGAGATGAGCAGTTCTTC. Encoded protein: CSASSRRDEQFF.

This clone has just one count. The V and J genes are TRBV19 and TRBJ2-1, with no clear D. This CDR3 has 15 residues. Germline V CDR1 and CDR2: LNHDA, SQIVND (reference sequence). Trimming took off 7 bases at V and 1 base at J, with 14 bases between the two ends. DNA of the CDR3: TGTGCCAGTACCAACCTTAGACTGTCCTACAATGAGCAGTTCTTC. Translating it yields CASTNLRLSYNEQFF.

The rearrangement uses TRBV19 and TRBJ1-5; D gene ambiguous. The CDR3 length is 13 residues. CDR1 LNHDA and CDR2 SQIVND come from the germline V gene (reference sequence). Trimming took off 7 bases at V and 3 bases at J, with 10 bases between the two ends. CDR3 sequence reads: CASTDPPNQPQHF. The CDR3, as DNA: TGTGCCAGTACCGACCCCCCCAATCAGCCCCAGCATTTT. Full variable domain (outside the CDR3, taken from reference TRBV19 and TRBJ1-5): DGGITQSPKYLFRKEGQNVTLSCEQNLNHDAMYWYRQDPGQGLRLIYYSQIVNDFQKGDIAEGYSVSREKKESFPLTVTSAQKNPTAFYLCASTDPPNQPQHFGDGTRLSIL.

This clone came up once. The J gene is TRBJ2-2, the V gene TRBV19, with D possibly being TRBD2 (5 bases). This CDR3 is 15 amino acids long. Germline CDR1 LNHDA, CDR2 SQIVND (reference sequence). V was pared by 0 bases and J by 4 bases, with 9 bases between. The CDR3 bases are TGTGCCAGTAGTATAGAAGCAGGAGGCACCGGGGAGCTGTTTTTT. It encodes CASSIEAGGTGELFF.

The chain combines TRBV10-3 with TRBJ1-5; 8 nucleotides agree with TRBD1. This CDR3 region has 15 residues. The junction had 7 bases not matched to a gene; V was cut back by 7 bases and J by 2 bases. Per the germline V gene, CDR1 is ENHRY and CDR2 is SYGVKD. The CDR3 protein is CAITPDRDGNQPQHF. In DNA, the CDR3 is TGTGCCATCACCCCGGACAGGGATGGCAATCAGCCCCAGCATTTT.

The chain uses TRBV12-3 or TRBV12-4 and TRBJ2-7, with D unresolved. The CDR3 consists of 13 residues. Trimming pared 6 bases from V and 7 bases from J, leaving 16 bases between. The CDR3 reads CASSPNMGDEQYF. The DNA for the CDR3 is TGTGCCAGCAGCCCGAACATGGGCGATGAGCAGTACTTC.